This T cell receptor beta chain emerged from a study of shared clonotypes between healthy human individuals. General observations from the study: What naive subsets generally showed was a larger estimated richness than memory subsets showed. A reduction in generation probabilities was seen for non-shared clonotypes relative to those shared by all four donors.

Assay used: immunoSEQ multiplex PCR; TCRdb lists only in-frame clones, some missing. The sample carries 2 million to 2.5 million clones, roughly 93% recorded once. Germline V lookup: CDR1 GTSNPN, CDR2 SVGIG (reference sequence). The V end lost 3 bases, the J end lost 11 bases, and 16 bases lay between the germline ends. This CDR3 is built from 12 residues. Researchers partitioned CD4+ cells into CD45RA+ naive and CD45RA-negative memory subsets. With respect to this clone: The antigen is undetermined.

This receptor was identified in a man between 18 and 29 years old in good health. Some clones in this sample may be carry-over from other donors' samples. Sequencing was carried out using naive CD4+ T cells from PBMCs. Stated subset: CD45RA+ positively selected. This chain uses TRBV30 with TRBJ2-5, with D perhaps matching TRBD1 or TRBD2 (5 bases each). CDR3 DNA sequence: TGTGCCTGGAGGCCGGGGCTCGGGGAGCAGTACTTC. It specifies CAWRPGLGEQYF. Filled out from reference TRBV30 and TRBJ2-5, the complete variable domain reads SQTIHQWPATLVQPVGSPLSLECTVEGTSNPNLYWYRQAAGRGLQLLFYSVGIGQISSEVPQNLSASRPQDRQFILSSKKLLLSDSGFYLCAWRPGLGEQYFGPGTRLLVL.